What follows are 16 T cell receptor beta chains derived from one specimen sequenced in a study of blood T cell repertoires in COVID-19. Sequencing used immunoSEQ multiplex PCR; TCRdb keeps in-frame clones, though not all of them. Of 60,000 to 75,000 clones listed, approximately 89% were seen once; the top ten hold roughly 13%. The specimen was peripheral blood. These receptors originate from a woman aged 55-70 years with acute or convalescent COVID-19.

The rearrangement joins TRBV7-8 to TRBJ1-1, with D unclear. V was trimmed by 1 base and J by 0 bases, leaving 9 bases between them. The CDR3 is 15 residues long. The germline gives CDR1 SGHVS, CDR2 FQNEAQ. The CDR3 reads CASSLGMQVNTEAFF. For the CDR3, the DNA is TGTGCCAGCAGCTTAGGAATGCAGGTGAACACTGAAGCTTTCTTT.

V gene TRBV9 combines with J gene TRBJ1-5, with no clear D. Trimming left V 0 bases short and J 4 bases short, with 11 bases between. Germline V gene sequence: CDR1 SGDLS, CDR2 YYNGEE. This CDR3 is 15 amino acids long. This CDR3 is CASSVGGSGNQPQHF. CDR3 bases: TGTGCCAGCAGCGTAGGAGGTTCCGGGAATCAGCCCCAGCATTTT.

In nucleotides, the CDR3 is TGTGCCAGCAGCGGGGGGACAGGAGGAAACACTGAAGCTTTCTTT. Protein sequence: CASSGGTGGNTEAFF. The chain links TRBV5-4 to TRBJ1-1; 8 nucleotides align to TRBD1. The CDR3 is made up of 15 amino acids. The V gene end was trimmed by 4 bases and the J gene end by 2 bases; junction bases not matched to a gene: 7. The germline gives CDR1 SGHNT, CDR2 YYREEE (reference sequence).

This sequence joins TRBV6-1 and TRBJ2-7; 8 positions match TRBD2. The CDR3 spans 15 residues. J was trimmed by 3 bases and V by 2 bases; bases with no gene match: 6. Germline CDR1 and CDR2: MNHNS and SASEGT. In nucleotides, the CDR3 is TGTGCCAGCAGTGAAAACTCGGGGGGGTTCTACGAGCAGTACTTC. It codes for CASSENSGGFYEQYF.

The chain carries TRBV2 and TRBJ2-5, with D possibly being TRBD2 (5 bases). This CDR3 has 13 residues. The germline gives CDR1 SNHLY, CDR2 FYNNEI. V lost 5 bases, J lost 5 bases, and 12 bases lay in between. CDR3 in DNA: TGTGCCAGCAGTTTCGAGGGCATTGAGACCCAGTACTTC. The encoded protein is CASSFEGIETQYF.

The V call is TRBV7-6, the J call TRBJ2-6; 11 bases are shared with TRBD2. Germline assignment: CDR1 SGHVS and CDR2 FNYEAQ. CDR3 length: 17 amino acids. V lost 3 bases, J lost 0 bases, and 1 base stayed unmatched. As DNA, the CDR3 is TGTGCCAGCAGCTTTAGCGGGGGGGCCTCTGGGGCCAACGTCCTGACTTTC. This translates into CASSFSGGASGANVLTF.

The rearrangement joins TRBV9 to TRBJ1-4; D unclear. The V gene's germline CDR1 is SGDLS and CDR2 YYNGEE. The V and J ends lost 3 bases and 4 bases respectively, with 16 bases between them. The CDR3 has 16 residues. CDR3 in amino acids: CASSERVGVNNEKLFF. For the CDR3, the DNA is TGTGCCAGCAGCGAGAGGGTGGGAGTGAATAATGAAAAACTGTTTTTT.

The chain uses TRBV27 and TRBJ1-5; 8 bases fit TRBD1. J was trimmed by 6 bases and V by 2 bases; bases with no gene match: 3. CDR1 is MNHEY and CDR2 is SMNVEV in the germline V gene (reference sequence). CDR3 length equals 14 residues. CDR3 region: CASSLTGGSQPQHF. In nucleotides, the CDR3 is TGTGCCAGCAGTTTAACAGGGGGTAGTCAGCCCCAGCATTTT.

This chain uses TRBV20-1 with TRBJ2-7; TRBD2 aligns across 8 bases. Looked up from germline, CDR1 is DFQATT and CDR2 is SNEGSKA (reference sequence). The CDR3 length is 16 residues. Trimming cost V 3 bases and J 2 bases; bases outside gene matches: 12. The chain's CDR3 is CSASYSGGFLPYEQYF. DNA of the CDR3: TGCAGTGCTAGTTACAGCGGGGGCTTCCTACCCTACGAGCAGTACTTC.

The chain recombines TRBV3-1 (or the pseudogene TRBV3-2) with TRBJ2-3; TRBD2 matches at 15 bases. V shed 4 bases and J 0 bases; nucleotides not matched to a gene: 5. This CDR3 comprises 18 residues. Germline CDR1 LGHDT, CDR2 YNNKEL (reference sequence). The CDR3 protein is CASSPGGLAGGSTDTQYF. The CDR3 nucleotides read TGTGCCAGCAGCCCAGGGGGACTAGCGGGGGGTAGCACAGATACGCAGTATTTT.

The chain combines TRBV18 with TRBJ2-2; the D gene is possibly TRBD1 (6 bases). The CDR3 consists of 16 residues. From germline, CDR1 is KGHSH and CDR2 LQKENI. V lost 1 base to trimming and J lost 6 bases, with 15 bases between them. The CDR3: CASSPRPWGQAGELFF. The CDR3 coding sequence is TGTGCCAGCTCACCACGACCGTGGGGGCAGGCCGGGGAGCTGTTTTTT.

CDR3 DNA: TGTGCCAGCAGCTTTCGCCGAGGTGGCCGTAGGGGGAACACTGAAGCTTTCTTT. Translating gives CASSFRRGGRRGNTEAFF. V usage is TRBV7-9 and J usage is TRBJ1-1, with a weak D call TRBD1 (5 bases). Germline loops: CDR1 SEHNR, CDR2 FQNEAQ (reference sequence). V was clipped by 3 bases and J by 1 base, with 21 bases between them. The CDR3 length is 18 residues.

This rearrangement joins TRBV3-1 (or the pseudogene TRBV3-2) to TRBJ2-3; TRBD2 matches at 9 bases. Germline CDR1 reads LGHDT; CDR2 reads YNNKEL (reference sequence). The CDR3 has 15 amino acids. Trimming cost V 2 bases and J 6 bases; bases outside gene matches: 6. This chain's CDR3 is CASSQNSGGGDTQYF. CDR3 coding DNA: TGTGCCAGCAGCCAAAATAGCGGGGGAGGGGATACGCAGTATTTT.

CDR3 in amino acids: CASSEEGATGELFF. As DNA, the CDR3 is TGTGCCAGCAGTGAAGAGGGGGCAACCGGGGAGCTGTTTTTT. The chain uses TRBV6-1 and TRBJ2-2; TRBD1 agrees at 7 bases. Germline V gives CDR1 MNHNS, CDR2 SASEGT. The trim removed 1 base at V and 5 bases at J, leaving 1 base unmatched. This CDR3 has 14 residues.

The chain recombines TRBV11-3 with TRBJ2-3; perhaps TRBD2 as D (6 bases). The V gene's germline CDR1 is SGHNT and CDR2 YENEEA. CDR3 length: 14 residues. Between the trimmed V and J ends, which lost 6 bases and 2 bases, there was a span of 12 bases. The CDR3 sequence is CASSLSGPTDTQYF. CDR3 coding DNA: TGTGCCAGCAGTCTCAGCGGGCCCACAGATACGCAGTATTTT.

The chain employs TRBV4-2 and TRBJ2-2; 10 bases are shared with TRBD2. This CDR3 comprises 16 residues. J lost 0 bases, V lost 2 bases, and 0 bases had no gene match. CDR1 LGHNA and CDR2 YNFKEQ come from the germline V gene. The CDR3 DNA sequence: TGTGCCAGCAGCCAAACTAGCGGGGCGAACACCGGGGAGCTGTTTTTT. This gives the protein CASSQTSGANTGELFF.